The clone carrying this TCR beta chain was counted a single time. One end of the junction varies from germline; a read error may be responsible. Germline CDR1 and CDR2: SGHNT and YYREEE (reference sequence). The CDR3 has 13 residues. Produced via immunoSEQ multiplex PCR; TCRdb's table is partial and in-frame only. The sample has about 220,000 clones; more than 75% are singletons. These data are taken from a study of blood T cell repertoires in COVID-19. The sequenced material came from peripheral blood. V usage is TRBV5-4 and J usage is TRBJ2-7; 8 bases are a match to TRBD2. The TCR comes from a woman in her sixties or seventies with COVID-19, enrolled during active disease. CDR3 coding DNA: TGTGCCGGCAGGCTAGCGGGTTCCTACGAGCAGTACTTC. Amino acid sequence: CAGRLAGSYEQYF.